This T cell receptor (beta chain) derives from a study of blood T cell repertoires in COVID-19. Trimming took off 5 bases at V and 0 bases at J, with 11 bases between the two ends. The CDR3 spans 15 residues. CDR1 is SGHVS, CDR2 FQNEAQ, per germline. Profiled with immunoSEQ multiplex PCR; TCRdb holds only in-frame clones, not every one. The table has some 220,000 clones, 85% seen once. This rearrangement joins TRBV7-8 to TRBJ2-4; possible D gene TRBD2, 7 bases. This receptor was identified in a woman in her 70s with COVID-19, enrolled during active disease. The sample consisted of peripheral blood. The CDR3: CASSPGGLAKNIQYF. The CDR3 DNA reads as TGTGCCAGCAGCCCGGGGGGCCTAGCCAAAAACATTCAGTACTTC.